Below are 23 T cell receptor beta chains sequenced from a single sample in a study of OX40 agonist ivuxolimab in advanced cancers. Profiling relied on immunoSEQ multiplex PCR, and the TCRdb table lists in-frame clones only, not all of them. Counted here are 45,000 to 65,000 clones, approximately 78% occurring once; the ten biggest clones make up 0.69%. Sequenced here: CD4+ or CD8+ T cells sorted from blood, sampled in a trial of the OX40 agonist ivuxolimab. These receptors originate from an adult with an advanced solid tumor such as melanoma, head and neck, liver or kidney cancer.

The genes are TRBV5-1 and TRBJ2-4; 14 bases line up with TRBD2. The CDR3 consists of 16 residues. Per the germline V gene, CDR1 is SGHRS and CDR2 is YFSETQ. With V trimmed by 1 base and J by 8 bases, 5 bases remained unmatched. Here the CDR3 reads CASSLRPGLAGDIQYF. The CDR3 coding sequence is TGCGCCAGCAGCTTGCGCCCGGGACTAGCGGGGGACATTCAGTACTTC.

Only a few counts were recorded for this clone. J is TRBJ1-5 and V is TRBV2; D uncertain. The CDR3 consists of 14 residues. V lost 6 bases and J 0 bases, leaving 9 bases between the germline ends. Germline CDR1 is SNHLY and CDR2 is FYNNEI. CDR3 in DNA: TGTGCCAGCAGACTTGACATTAGCAATCAGCCCCAGCATTTT. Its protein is CASRLDISNQPQHF.

The CDR3 here is CASSAQGPSSDEQYF. The CDR3 DNA sequence: TGTGCCAGCAGTGCGCAGGGTCCGTCATCCGACGAGCAGTACTTC. The rearrangement uses TRBV2 and TRBJ2-7, with a possible D match to TRBD1 (5 bases). The V gene lost 4 bases and the J gene lost 5 bases, with 18 bases spanning the gap. The CDR3 runs 15 residues. Germline V gene data show CDR1 as SNHLY and CDR2 as FYNNEI. Using reference TRBV2 and TRBJ2-7 for the parts outside the CDR3, the full variable domain is EPEVTQTPSHQVTQMGQEVILRCVPISNHLYFYWYRQILGQKVEFLVSFYNNEISEKSEIFDDQFSVERPDGSNFTLKIRSTKLEDSAMYFCASSAQGPSSDEQYFGPGTRLTVT.

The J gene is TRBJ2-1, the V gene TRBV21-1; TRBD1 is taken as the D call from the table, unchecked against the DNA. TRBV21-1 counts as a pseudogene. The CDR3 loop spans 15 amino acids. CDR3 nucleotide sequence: TGTGCCAGCCCCAAGGACAGTCCCCTCTACAATGAGCAGTTCTTC. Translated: CASPKDSPLYNEQFF.

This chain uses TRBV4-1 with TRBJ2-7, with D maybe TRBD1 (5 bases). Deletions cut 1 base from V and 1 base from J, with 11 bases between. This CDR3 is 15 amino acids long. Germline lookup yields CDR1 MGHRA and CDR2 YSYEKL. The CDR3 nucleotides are TGCGCCAGCAGCCAAGCCCCGACAGATTCCTACGAGCAGTACTTC. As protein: CASSQAPTDSYEQYF.

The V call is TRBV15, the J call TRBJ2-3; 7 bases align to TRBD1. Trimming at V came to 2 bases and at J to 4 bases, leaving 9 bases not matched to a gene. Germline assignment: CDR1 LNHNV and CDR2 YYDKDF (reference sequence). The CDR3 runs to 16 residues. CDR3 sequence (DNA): TGTGCCACCAGCAGATGGACAGGAGTTAGCGCAGATACGCAGTATTTT. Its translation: CATSRWTGVSADTQYF.

The CDR3 reads CASSLIRGARETQYF. CDR3 DNA: TGTGCCAGCAGTTTGATAAGGGGGGCCAGGGAGACCCAGTACTTC. The rearrangement links TRBV27 to TRBJ2-5; D possibly matches TRBD1 or TRBD2 (6 bases each). The CDR3 is 15 amino acids. V lost 3 bases, J lost 5 bases, and 16 bases lay in between. Germline CDR1 is MNHEY and CDR2 is SMNVEV (reference sequence).

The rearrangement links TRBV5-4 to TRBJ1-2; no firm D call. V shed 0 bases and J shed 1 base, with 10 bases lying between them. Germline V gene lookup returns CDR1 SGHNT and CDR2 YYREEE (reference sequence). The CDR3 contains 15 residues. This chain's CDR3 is CASSLGLGSNYGYTF. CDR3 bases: TGTGCCAGCAGCTTGGGATTAGGGAGTAACTATGGCTACACCTTC.

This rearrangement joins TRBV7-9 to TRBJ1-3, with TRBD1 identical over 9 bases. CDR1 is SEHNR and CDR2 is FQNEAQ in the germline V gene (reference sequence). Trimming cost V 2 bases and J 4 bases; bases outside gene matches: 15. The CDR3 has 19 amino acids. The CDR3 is CASSLPVWRYRGLGNTIYF. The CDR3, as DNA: TGTGCCAGCAGCTTACCAGTATGGCGATACAGGGGGCTCGGAAACACCATATATTTT.

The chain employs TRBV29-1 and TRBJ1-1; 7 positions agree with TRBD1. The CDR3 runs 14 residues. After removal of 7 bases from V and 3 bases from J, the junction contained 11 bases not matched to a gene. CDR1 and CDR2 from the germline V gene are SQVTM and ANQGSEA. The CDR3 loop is CSGQGGLGDTEAFF. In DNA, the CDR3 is TGCAGCGGACAGGGCGGGCTTGGAGACACTGAAGCTTTCTTT.

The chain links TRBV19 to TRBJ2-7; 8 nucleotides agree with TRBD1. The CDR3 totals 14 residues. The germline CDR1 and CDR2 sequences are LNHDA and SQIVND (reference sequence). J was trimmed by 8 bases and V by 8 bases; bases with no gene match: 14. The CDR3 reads CASGLGQGERKQYF. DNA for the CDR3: TGTGCCAGTGGACTTGGACAGGGAGAGAGAAAGCAGTACTTC.

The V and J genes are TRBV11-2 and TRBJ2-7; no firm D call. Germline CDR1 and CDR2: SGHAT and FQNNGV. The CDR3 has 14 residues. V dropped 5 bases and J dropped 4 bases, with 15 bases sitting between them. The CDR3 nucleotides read TGTGCCAGCAGCCCCCTAACGAGGTTTTACGAGCAGTACTTC. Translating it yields CASSPLTRFYEQYF.

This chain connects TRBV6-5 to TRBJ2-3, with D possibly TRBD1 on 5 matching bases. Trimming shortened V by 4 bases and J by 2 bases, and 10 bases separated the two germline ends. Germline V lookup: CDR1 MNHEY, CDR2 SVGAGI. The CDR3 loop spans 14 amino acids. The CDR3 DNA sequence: TGTGCCAGCAGTTCTCCAGGGTTCACAGATACGCAGTATTTT. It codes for CASSSPGFTDTQYF.

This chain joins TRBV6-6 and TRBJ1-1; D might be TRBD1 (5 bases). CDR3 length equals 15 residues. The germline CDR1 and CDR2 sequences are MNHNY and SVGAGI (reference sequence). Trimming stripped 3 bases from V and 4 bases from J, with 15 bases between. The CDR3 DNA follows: TGTGCCAGCAGTTATGCGGGAGGGGCGAGCACTGAAGCTTTCTTT. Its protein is CASSYAGGASTEAFF.

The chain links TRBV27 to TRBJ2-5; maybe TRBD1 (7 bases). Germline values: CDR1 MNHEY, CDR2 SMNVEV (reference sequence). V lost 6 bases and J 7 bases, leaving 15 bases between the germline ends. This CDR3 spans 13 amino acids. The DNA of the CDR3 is TGTGCCAGCAGCTGGAGGGGGCTAGGGACCCAGTACTTC. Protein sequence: CASSWRGLGTQYF.

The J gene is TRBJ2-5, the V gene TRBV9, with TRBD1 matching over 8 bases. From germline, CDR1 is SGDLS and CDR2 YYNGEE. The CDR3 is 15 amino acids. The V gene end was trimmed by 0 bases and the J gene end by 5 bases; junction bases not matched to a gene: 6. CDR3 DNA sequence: TGTGCCAGCAGCGTAGGGACAGGGCTTTGGGAGACCCAGTACTTC. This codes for CASSVGTGLWETQYF.

CDR3 protein: CASTGRGDNSPLHF. In DNA form, the CDR3 reads TGTGCCAGCACCGGACGGGGAGATAATTCACCCCTCCACTTT. The rearrangement joins TRBV6-4 to TRBJ1-6; the D is unclear. The V end was cut by 7 bases, the J end by 5 bases, with 12 bases between. This CDR3 has 14 residues. CDR1 is MRHNA and CDR2 is SNTAGT in the germline V gene.

DNA of the CDR3: TGTGCCAGCAGCTTCAGGGGATCCTCTGGAAACACCATATATTTT. Protein: CASSFRGSSGNTIYF. The chain couples TRBV5-8 to TRBJ1-3; weak D call: TRBD1 (6 bases). The ends were cut back, 2 bases at V and 0 bases at J, with 9 bases in the middle. The germline CDR1 and CDR2 sequences are SGHTS and YDEGEE. The CDR3 spans 15 residues. The whole variable domain, filled in from reference TRBV5-8 and TRBJ1-3, reads EAGVTQSPTHLIKTRGQQATLRCSPISGHTSVYWYQQALGLGLQFLLWYDEGEERNRGNFPPRFSGRQFPNYSSELNVNALELEDSALYLCASSFRGSSGNTIYFGEGSWLTVV.

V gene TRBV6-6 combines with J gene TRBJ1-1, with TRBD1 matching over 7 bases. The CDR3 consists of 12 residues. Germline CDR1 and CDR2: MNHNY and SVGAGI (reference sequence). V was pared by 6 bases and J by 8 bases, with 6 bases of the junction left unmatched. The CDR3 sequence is CASRSDRVEAFF. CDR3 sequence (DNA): TGTGCCAGCAGGAGCGACAGGGTCGAAGCTTTCTTT.

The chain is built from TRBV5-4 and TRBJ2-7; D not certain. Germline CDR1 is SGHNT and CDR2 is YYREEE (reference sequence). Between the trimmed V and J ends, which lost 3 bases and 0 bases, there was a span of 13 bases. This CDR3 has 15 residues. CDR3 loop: CASSSGGSYSYEQYF. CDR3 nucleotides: TGTGCCAGCAGCTCGGGCGGCTCTTACTCCTACGAGCAGTACTTC.

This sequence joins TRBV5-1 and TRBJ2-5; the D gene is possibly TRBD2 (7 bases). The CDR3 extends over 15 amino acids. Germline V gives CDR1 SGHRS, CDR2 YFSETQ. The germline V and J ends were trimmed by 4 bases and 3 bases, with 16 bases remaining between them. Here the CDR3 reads CASSAIGGREETQYF. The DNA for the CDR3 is TGCGCCAGCAGCGCTATCGGGGGGCGCGAAGAGACCCAGTACTTC.

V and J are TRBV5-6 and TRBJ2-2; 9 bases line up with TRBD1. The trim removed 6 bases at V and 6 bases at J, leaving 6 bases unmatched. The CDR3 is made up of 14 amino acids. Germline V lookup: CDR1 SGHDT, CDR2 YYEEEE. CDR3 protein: CASTGTGRAGELFF. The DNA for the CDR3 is TGTGCCAGCACCGGGACAGGGAGAGCCGGGGAGCTGTTTTTT.

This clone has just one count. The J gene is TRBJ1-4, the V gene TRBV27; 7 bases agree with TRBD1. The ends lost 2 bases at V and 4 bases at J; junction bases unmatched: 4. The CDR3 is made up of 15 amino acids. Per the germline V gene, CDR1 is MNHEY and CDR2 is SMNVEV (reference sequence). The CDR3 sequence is CASSLRDRDNEKLFF. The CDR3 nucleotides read TGTGCCAGCAGTTTAAGAGACAGGGATAATGAAAAACTGTTTTTT.